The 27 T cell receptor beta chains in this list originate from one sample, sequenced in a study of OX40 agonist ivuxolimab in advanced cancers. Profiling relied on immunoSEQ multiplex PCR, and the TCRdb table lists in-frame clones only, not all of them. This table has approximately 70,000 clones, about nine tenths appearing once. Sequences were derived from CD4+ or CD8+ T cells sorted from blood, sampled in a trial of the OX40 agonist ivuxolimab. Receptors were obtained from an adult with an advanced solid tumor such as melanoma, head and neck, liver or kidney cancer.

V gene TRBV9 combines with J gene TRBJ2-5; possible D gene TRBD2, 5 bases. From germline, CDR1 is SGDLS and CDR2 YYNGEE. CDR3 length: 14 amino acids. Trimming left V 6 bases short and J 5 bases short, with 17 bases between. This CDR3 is CASNKRTILETQYF. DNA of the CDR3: TGTGCCAGCAACAAGCGGACGATCTTGGAGACCCAGTACTTC.

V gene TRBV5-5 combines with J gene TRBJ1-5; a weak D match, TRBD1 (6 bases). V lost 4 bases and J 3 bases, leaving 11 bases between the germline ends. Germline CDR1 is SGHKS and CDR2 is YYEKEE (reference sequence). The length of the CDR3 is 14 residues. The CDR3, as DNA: TGTGCCAGCAGCCCAGGGGCAGTCAATCAGCCCCAGCATTTT. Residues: CASSPGAVNQPQHF.

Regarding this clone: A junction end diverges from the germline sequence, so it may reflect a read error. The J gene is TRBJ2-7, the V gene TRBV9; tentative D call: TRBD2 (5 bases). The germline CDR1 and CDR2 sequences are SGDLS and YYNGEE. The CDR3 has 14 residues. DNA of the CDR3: TGTGCCAGCAGCGTAGGGGGAGCCTCCGACGAGCAGTACTTC. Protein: CASSVGGASDEQYF.

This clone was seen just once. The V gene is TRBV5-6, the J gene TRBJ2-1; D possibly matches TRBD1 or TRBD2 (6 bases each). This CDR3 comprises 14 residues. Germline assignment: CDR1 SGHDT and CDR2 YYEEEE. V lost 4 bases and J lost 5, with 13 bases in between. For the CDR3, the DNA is TGTGCCAGCAGCCCCCCGGGGGCCGACAATGAGCAGTTCTTC. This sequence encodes CASSPPGADNEQFF.

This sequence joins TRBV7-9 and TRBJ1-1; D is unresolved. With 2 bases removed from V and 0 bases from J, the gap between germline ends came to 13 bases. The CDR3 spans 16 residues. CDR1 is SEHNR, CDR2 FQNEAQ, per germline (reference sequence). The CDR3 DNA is TGTGCCAGCAGCTTAACTGGCAGCTTAATGAACACTGAAGCTTTCTTT. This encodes CASSLTGSLMNTEAFF.

CDR3 region: CASSLGTEAFF. CDR3 DNA sequence: TGTGCCAGTAGTCTCGGGACTGAAGCTTTCTTT. The chain carries TRBV19 and TRBJ1-1; D gene unclear. The germline V gene has CDR1 LNHDA and CDR2 SQIVND (reference sequence). The CDR3 has 11 residues. Trimming left V 5 bases short and J 5 bases short, with 6 bases between.

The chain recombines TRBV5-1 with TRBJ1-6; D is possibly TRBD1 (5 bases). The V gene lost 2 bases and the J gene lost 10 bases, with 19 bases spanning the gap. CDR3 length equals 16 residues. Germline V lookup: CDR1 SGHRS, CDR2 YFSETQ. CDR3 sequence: CASSLYIVGDQSPLHF. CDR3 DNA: TGCGCCAGCAGCTTATATATAGTAGGGGATCAGTCACCCCTCCACTTT.

The CDR3: CAWSLGRNQPQHF. In DNA, the CDR3 is TGTGCCTGGAGTTTGGGTCGCAATCAGCCCCAGCATTTT. This rearrangement joins TRBV30 to TRBJ1-5; unclear D gene. Germline loops: CDR1 GTSNPN, CDR2 SVGIG (reference sequence). The CDR3 contains 13 residues. Trimming stripped 2 bases from V and 2 bases from J, with 7 bases between.

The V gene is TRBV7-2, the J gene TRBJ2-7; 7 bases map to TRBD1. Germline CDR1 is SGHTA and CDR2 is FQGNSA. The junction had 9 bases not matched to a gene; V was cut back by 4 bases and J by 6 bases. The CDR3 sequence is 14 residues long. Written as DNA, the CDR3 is TGTGCCAGCAGCTCGCGGACAGGTGCTGGCGAGCAGTACTTC. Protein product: CASSSRTGAGEQYF.

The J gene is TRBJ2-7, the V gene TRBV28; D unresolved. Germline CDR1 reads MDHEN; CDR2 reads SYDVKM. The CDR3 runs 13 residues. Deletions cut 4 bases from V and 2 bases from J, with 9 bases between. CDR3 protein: CASSSVLPYEQYF. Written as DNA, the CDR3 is TGTGCCAGCAGTTCTGTACTGCCCTACGAGCAGTACTTC.

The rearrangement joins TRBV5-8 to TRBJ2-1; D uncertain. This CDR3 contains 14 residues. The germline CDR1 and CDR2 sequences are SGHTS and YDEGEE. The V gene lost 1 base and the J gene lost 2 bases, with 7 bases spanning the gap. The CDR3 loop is CASSLYGPYNEQFF. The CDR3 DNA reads TGTGCCAGCAGCTTGTACGGACCCTACAATGAGCAGTTCTTC.

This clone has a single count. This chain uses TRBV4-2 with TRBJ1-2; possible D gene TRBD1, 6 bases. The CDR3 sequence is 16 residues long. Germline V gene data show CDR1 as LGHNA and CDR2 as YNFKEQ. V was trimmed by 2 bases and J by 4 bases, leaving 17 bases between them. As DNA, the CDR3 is TGTGCCAGCAGCCAACTTAGGGAACAGGGCATCTATGGCTACACCTTC. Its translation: CASSQLREQGIYGYTF.

The CDR3 nucleotides read TGTGCCAGCTCACTATGGTCCCAGGGCTACGAGCAGTACTTC. This codes for CASSLWSQGYEQYF. The V call is TRBV18, the J call TRBJ2-7, with D possibly being TRBD1 (5 bases). The germline V and J ends were trimmed by 4 bases and 3 bases, with 13 bases remaining between them. In germline, CDR1 is KGHSH, CDR2 LQKENI. The CDR3 is 14 amino acids.

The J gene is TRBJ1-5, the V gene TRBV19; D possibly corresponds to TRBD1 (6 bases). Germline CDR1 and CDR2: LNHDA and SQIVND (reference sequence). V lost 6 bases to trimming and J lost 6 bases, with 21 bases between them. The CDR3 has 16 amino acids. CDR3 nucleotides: TGTGCCAGTAGCCTTAGTCGGGGGGCTTTGGGTCAGCCCCAGCATTTT. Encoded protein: CASSLSRGALGQPQHF.

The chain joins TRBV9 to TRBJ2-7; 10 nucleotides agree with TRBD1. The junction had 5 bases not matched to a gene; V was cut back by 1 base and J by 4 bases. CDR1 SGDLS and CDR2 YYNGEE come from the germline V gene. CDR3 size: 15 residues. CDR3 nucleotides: TGTGCCAGCAGCGTACAACCGGGACAGGGGTACGAGCAGTACTTC. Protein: CASSVQPGQGYEQYF.

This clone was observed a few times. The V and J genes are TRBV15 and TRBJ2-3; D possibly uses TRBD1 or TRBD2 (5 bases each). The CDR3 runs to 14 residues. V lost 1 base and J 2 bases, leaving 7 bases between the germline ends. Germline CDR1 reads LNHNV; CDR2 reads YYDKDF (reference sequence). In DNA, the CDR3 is TGTGCCACCAGCAGAGGGGGGACCACAGATACGCAGTATTTT. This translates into CATSRGGTTDTQYF.

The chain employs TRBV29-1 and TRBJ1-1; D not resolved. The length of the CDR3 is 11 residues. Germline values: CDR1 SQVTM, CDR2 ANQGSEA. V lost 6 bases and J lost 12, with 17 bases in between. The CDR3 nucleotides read TGCAGCGTCAGTCCCGCCGCCTTAACTTTCTTT. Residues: CSVSPAALTFF.

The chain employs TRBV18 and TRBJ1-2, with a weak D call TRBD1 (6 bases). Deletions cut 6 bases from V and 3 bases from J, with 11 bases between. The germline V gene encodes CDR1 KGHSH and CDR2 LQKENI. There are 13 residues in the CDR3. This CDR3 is CASSLNRDYGYTF. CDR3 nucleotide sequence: TGTGCCAGCTCCCTAAACAGGGACTATGGCTACACCTTC. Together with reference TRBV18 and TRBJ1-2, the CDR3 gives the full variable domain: NAGVMQNPRHLVRRRGQEARLRCSPMKGHSHVYWYRQLPEEGLKFMVYLQKENIIDESGMPKERFSAEFPKEGPSILRIQQVVRGDSAAYFCASSLNRDYGYTFGSGTRLTVV.

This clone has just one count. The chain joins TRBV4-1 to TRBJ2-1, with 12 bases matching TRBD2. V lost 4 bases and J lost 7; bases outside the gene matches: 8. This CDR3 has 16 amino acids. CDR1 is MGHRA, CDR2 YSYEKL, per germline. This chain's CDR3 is CASSLSSGGAGNEQFF. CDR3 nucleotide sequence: TGCGCCAGCAGCCTTTCTAGCGGGGGGGCCGGGAATGAGCAGTTCTTC.

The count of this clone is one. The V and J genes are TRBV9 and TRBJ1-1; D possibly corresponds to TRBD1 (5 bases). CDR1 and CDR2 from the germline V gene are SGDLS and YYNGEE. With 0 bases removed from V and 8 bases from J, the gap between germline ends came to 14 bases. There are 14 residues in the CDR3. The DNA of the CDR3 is TGTGCCAGCAGCGTAGATATTTCTGGGGACGAAGCTTTCTTT. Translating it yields CASSVDISGDEAFF.

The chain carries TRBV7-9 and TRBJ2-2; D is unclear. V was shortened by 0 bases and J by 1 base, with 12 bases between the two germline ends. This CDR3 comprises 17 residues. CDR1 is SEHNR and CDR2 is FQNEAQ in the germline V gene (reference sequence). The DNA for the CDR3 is TGTGCCAGCAGCTTAGCGCTAACCAGGCAGAACACCGGGGAGCTGTTTTTT. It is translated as CASSLALTRQNTGELFF.

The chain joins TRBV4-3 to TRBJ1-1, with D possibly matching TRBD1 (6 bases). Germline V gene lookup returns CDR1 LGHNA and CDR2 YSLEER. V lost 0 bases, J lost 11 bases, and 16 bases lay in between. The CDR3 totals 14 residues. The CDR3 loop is CASSQDGTGQRAFF. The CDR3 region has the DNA TGCGCCAGCAGCCAAGATGGGACGGGACAAAGGGCTTTCTTT.

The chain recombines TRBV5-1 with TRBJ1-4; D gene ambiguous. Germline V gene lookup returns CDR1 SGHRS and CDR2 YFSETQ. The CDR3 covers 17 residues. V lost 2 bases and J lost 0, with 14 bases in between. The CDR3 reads CASSFGREEATNEKLFF. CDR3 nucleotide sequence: TGCGCCAGCAGCTTTGGGAGGGAGGAAGCAACTAATGAAAAACTGTTTTTT. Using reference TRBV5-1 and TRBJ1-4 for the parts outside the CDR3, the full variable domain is KAGVTQTPRYLIKTRGQQVTLSCSPISGHRSVSWYQQTPGQGLQFLFEYFSETQRNKGNFPGRFSGRQFSNSRSEMNVSTLELGDSALYLCASSFGREEATNEKLFFGSGTQLSVL.

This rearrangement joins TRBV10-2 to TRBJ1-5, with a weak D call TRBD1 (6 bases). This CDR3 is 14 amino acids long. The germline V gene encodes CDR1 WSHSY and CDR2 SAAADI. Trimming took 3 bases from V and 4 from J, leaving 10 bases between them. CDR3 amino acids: CASSEGGTNQPQHF. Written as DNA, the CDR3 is TGCGCCAGCAGTGAAGGGGGGACAAATCAGCCCCAGCATTTT.

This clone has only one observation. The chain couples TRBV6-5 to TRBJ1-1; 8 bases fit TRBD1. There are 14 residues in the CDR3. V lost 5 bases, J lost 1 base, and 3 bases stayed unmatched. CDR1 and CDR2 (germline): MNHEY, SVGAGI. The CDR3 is CASSDRGRNTEAFF. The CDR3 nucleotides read TGTGCCAGCAGTGACAGGGGTCGGAACACTGAAGCTTTCTTT.

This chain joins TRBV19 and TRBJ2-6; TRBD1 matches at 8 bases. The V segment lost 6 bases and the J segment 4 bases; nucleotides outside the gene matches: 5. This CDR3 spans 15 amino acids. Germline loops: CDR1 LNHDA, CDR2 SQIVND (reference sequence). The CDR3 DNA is TGTGCCAGTAGAAAACAGGGGGAAGGGGCCAACGTCCTGACTTTC. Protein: CASRKQGEGANVLTF.

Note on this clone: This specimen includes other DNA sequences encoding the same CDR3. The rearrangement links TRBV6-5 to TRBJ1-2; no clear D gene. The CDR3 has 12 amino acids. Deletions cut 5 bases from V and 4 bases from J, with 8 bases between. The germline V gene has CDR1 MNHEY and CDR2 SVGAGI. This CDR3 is CASSPGTYGYTF. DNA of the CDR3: TGTGCCAGCAGTCCGGGCACCTATGGCTACACCTTC.